Listed below are T cell receptor beta chains from one sample, sequenced in a study of naive and memory T cell subsets. TCRdb reprocessed the 5' RACE reads with MiXCR, giving one entry per CDR3 protein. The table includes about 20,000 distinct CDR3 sequences, around 4% detected once. The source is a male donor in good health. The CDR3 runs from the conserved cysteine through the conserved F or W. The order of the fields is V gene, J gene, clone size, D gene, CDR3 protein, CDR3 DNA. The D gene is left open where the match is weak. Part of the rows lack a size; the others show once, few, many or a class for expanded clones.

TRBV7-2	TRBJ2-3	medium-sized	.	CASSLAGVNTDTQYF	TGTGCCAGCAGCTTAGCGGGGGTTAACACAGATACGCAGTATTTT
TRBV10-1	TRBJ2-7	many	.	CASSESTATPEQYF	TGCGCCAGCAGTGAGTCGACGGCTACCCCCGAGCAGTACTTC
TRBV3-1	TRBJ2-3	.	TRBD2	CASSQVGLAGGRSTDTQYF	TGTGCCAGCAGCCAAGTTGGGCTAGCGGGGGGGAGAAGCACAGATACGCAGTATTTT
TRBV6-8	TRBJ1-5	many	.	CASLRLYQPQHF	TGTGCCAGCTTGCGGCTGTATCAGCCCCAGCATTTT
TRBV12-3/TRBV12-4	TRBJ1-6	many	.	CASSFMGGNSPLHF	TGTGCCAGCAGTTTTATGGGGGGTAATTCACCCCTCCACTTT
TRBV12-3/TRBV12-4	TRBJ2-2	many	TRBD2	CASSQSSGGALHGELFF	TGTGCCAGCAGTCAATCTAGCGGGGGGGCCTTACACGGGGAGCTGTTTTTT
TRBV5-1	TRBJ1-4	many	.	CASSLNPGRAEKLFF	TGCGCCAGCAGCTTAAACCCGGGACGTGCCGAAAAACTGTTTTTT
TRBV7-6	TRBJ2-7	medium-sized	TRBD2	CASSPGTMGLEQYF	TGTGCCAGCAGCCCCGGGACTATGGGGCTCGAGCAGTACTTC
TRBV2	TRBJ2-7	many	TRBD1	CASSNTGAEQYF	TGTGCCAGCAGCAATACAGGGGCCGAGCAGTACTTC
TRBV5-1	TRBJ2-2	many	.	CASSAGMDNTGELFF	TGCGCCAGCAGCGCGGGGATGGACAACACCGGGGAGCTGTTTTTT
TRBV29-1	TRBJ1-2	many	.	CSVEDAEPGYTF	TGCAGCGTTGAAGACGCGGAGCCTGGCTACACCTTC